This T cell receptor (beta chain) derives from a study of identifying expanded T cells in peripheral blood. Overall study results and limits: Differentially abundant clones: around 1.2 between replicates, about 17 at roughly 2 weeks, roughly 18 at four. Across healthy donors, higher total template counts meant significantly greater roughly 2-week count variance.

The method was immunoSEQ multiplex PCR; TCRdb's version includes in-frame clones alone and lacks a portion of them. The sample includes roughly 120,000 clones, 88% of them seen just once. About this clone: Its antigen remains unknown.

The CDR3 is made up of 13 amino acids. Per germline, CDR1 SEHNR and CDR2 FQNEAQ (reference sequence). With V trimmed by 5 bases and J by 4 bases, 3 bases remained unmatched. Healthy donors had no documented immune events, such as infections, while sampled. The sequence came from a person aged 18 to 69 in good health. Source material: blood. V is TRBV7-9 and J is TRBJ2-7; TRBD1 matches at 9 bases. CDR3 residues: CASSMGQGYEQYF. The CDR3 DNA reads TGTGCCAGCAGCATGGGACAGGGATACGAGCAGTACTTC.